This T cell receptor (beta chain) emerged from a study of shared T cell receptors in the human thymus. Germline loops: CDR1 SNHLY, CDR2 FYNNEI. This CDR3 has 14 amino acids. Trimming took 8 bases from V and 4 from J, leaving 17 bases between them. Measured with immunoSEQ multiplex PCR; TCRdb has only the in-frame clones, and not every one. The data contain some 700,000 clones, roughly 90% of them singletons. These data were likewise used in another study, on human thymus T cells. From that paper: Healthy Finnish infants undergoing corrective surgery for congenital heart defects provided the donor material. Related research reported highly overlapping thymic repertoires among unrelated individuals.

This chain connects TRBV2 to TRBJ2-5; TRBD1 might be the D (6 bases). Sequenced: thymocytes. The TCR originated in a boy under two years old with a congenital heart defect. CDR3: CASQTSRGGETQYF. CDR3 nucleotide sequence: TGTGCCAGCCAAACAAGCAGGGGTGGAGAGACCCAGTACTTC.